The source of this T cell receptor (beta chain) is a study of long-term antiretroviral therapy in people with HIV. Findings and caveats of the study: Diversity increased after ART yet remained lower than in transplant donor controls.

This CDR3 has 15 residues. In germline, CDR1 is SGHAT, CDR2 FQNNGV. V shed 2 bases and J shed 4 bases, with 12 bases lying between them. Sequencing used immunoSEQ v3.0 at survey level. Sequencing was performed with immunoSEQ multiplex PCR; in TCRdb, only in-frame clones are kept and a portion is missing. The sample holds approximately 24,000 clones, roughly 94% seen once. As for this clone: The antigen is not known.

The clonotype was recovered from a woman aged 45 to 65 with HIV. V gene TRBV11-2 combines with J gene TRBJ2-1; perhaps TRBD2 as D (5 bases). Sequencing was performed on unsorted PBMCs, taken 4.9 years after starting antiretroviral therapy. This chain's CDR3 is CASSLHSGYYNEQFF. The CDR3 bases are TGTGCCAGCAGCTTACATTCGGGATATTACAATGAGCAGTTCTTC.